A selection of T cell receptor beta chains follows, all from one sample in a study. MiXCR, applied by TCRdb to the multiplex PCR reads, yields one record per CDR3 protein. The sample shows about a thousand distinct CDR3 sequences, approximately 2.6% of them seen only once. Sample: Tregs sorted from blood. These receptors were obtained from a female donor with breast cancer. Both conserved end residues are part of each CDR3. D genes are given only for firm matches. Clone size is shown for a subset of rows, as once, few, many or a class of expanded clone.

TGTGCCAGCAGTTTGGACAACTATGGCTACACCTTC	CASSLDNYGYTF	TRBJ1-2	NA	TRBV12-3/TRBV12-4	large
TGTGCCAGCAGTTTATTCCCCTCTAACTATGGCTACACCTTC	CASSLFPSNYGYTF	TRBJ1-2	NA	TRBV12-3/TRBV12-4	medium-sized
TGTGCCAGCAGCCATAGGGACAGGGGAAGTGGCGGCTACACCTTC	CASSHRDRGSGGYTF	TRBJ1-2	TRBD1	TRBV12-3/TRBV12-4	medium-sized
TGTGCCAGCAGTTTGGACGGCCTAGGCTACACCTTC	CASSLDGLGYTF	TRBJ1-2	NA	TRBV12-3/TRBV12-4	medium-sized
TGTGCCAGCAGTTTAAAGGGACTGGGCTACACCTTC	CASSLKGLGYTF	TRBJ1-2	NA	TRBV12-3/TRBV12-4	medium-sized
TGTGCCAGCAGTTTCGACGGATCCTATGGCTACACCTTC	CASSFDGSYGYTF	TRBJ1-2	NA	TRBV12-3/TRBV12-4	medium-sized
TGTGCCAGCAACCTAGCGGGAAACTATGGCTACACCTTC	CASNLAGNYGYTF	TRBJ1-2	NA	TRBV12-3/TRBV12-4	medium-sized
TGTGCCAGCAGTTTAGGGCCCGGGAGTGGCTACACCTTC	CASSLGPGSGYTF	TRBJ1-2	NA	TRBV12-3/TRBV12-4	medium-sized
TGTGCTAGTGGTTTGACAGGAAACAACTATGGCTACACCTTC	CASGLTGNNYGYTF	TRBJ1-2	NA	TRBV12-5	large
TGTGCCAGCAGATGGACAGCGGAAGGCTACACCTTC	CASRWTAEGYTF	TRBJ1-2	NA	TRBV12-3/TRBV12-4	large
TGTGCCAGCAGTTTACCGTCAGGGACTAATGGCTACACCTTC	CASSLPSGTNGYTF	TRBJ1-2	NA	TRBV12-3/TRBV12-4	few
TGTGCTAGTGGTTCCGACCGGCAAGACTATGGCTACACCTTC	CASGSDRQDYGYTF	TRBJ1-2	NA	TRBV12-5	medium-sized
TGTGCCAGCAGTCCGGCGGGTCGATCCTCAAGTGGCTACACCTTC	CASSPAGRSSSGYTF	TRBJ1-2	NA	TRBV12-3/TRBV12-4	large
TGTGCCAGCAGACCCACAGTAGGGTCGGAGGGCTACACCTTC	CASRPTVGSEGYTF	TRBJ1-2	NA	TRBV12-3/TRBV12-4	medium-sized
TGTGCCAGCAGTCCGGTGGCAGAAAGTAACTATGGCTACACCTTC	CASSPVAESNYGYTF	TRBJ1-2	NA	TRBV12-3/TRBV12-4	medium-sized
TGTGCCAGCGCAGGGGCCCCGAGGGGCTACACCTTC	CASAGAPRGYTF	TRBJ1-2	NA	TRBV12-3/TRBV12-4	medium-sized
TGTGCCAGCAGTTTACTCAGGGTTTATGGCTACACCTTC	CASSLLRVYGYTF	TRBJ1-2	NA	TRBV12-3/TRBV12-4	medium-sized
TGTGCCAGCAGTCTTCATGATGGAGGGGCGGCTGGCTACACCTTC	CASSLHDGGAAGYTF	TRBJ1-2	NA	TRBV12-3/TRBV12-4	large
TGTGCCAGCAGTTTAGAATACTATGGCTACACCTTC	CASSLEYYGYTF	TRBJ1-2	NA	TRBV12-3/TRBV12-4	medium-sized
TGTGCCAGCAGGCGACAGGGGCCAAGCTACACCTTC	CASRRQGPSYTF	TRBJ1-2	TRBD1	TRBV12-3/TRBV12-4	medium-sized
TGTGCCAGCAGCCTAAGTTTACTCGATGGCTACACCTTC	CASSLSLLDGYTF	TRBJ1-2	NA	TRBV12-3/TRBV12-4	medium-sized
TGTGCCAGCAGTTTTAGAGCTAACTATGGCTACACCTTC	CASSFRANYGYTF	TRBJ1-2	NA	TRBV12-3/TRBV12-4	medium-sized
TGTGCCAGCAGTTTATTAGGATATGGCTACACCTTC	CASSLLGYGYTF	TRBJ1-2	NA	TRBV12-3/TRBV12-4	medium-sized
TGTGCCAGCAGACTGCGGGACAGGGGACCTAACTATGGCTACACCTTC	CASRLRDRGPNYGYTF	TRBJ1-2	TRBD1	TRBV12-3/TRBV12-4	medium-sized
TGTGCCAGCAGCGATAGGGACGGCTACACCTTC	CASSDRDGYTF	TRBJ1-2	NA	TRBV12-3/TRBV12-4	medium-sized
TGTGCCAGCAGTGCCACAGGGTCTCCATCGAGTGGCTACACCTTC	CASSATGSPSSGYTF	TRBJ1-2	NA	TRBV12-3/TRBV12-4	medium-sized
TGTGCCAGCAGTCAGGCCAGGAATGGCTACACCTTC	CASSQARNGYTF	TRBJ1-2	NA	TRBV12-3/TRBV12-4	large
TGTGCCAGCAGTTTAAACAGGGCCTATGGCTACACCTTC	CASSLNRAYGYTF	TRBJ1-2	NA	TRBV12-3/TRBV12-4	medium-sized
TGTGCCAGCAGTTCTGACAGAGTCTATGGCTACACCTTC	CASSSDRVYGYTF	TRBJ1-2	NA	TRBV12-3/TRBV12-4	medium-sized
TGTGCCAGCAGTTCCCGACAGGGAGGGCCTGGCTACACCTTC	CASSSRQGGPGYTF	TRBJ1-2	TRBD1	TRBV12-3/TRBV12-4	medium-sized
TGTGCCAGCAGTCGGACAGGGTCTAACACCTTC	CASSRTGSNTF	TRBJ1-2	TRBD1	TRBV12-3/TRBV12-4	medium-sized
TGTGCCAGCAGTTTAATTCTGGGACCCAACTATGGCTACACCTTC	CASSLILGPNYGYTF	TRBJ1-2	NA	TRBV12-3/TRBV12-4	medium-sized
TGTGCCAGCAGTAGATATGGCTACACCTTC	CASSRYGYTF	TRBJ1-2	NA	TRBV12-3/TRBV12-4	hyperexpanded
TGTGCCAGCAGTTTGGGACTCCCCTATGGCTACACCTTC	CASSLGLPYGYTF	TRBJ1-2	NA	TRBV12-3/TRBV12-4	large
TGTGCCAGCAGACCCGACACTTCTAACTATGGCTACACCTTC	CASRPDTSNYGYTF	TRBJ1-2	NA	TRBV12-3/TRBV12-4	medium-sized
TGTGCCAGCAGTCCCTCGGACGGGATGTATGGCTACACCTTC	CASSPSDGMYGYTF	TRBJ1-2	NA	TRBV12-3/TRBV12-4	large
TGTGCCAGCAGTTTGCATAACTATGGCTACACCTTC	CASSLHNYGYTF	TRBJ1-2	NA	TRBV12-3/TRBV12-4	medium-sized
TGTGCCAGCAGTCCCGACCGATACTATGGCTACACCTTC	CASSPDRYYGYTF	TRBJ1-2	NA	TRBV12-3/TRBV12-4	medium-sized
TGTGCCAGCAGTTTAATGGGGCAGGGCTACACCTTC	CASSLMGQGYTF	TRBJ1-2	NA	TRBV12-3/TRBV12-4	medium-sized
TGTGCCAGCAGCCCATCGGGTCTAGGCTATGGCTACACCTTC	CASSPSGLGYGYTF	TRBJ1-2	NA	TRBV12-3/TRBV12-4	large
TGTGCCAGCACTCTAGGGGACAGGCCTAACTATGGCTACACCTTC	CASTLGDRPNYGYTF	TRBJ1-2	TRBD1	TRBV12-3/TRBV12-4	large
TGTGCCAGCAGTTTCACCGCAGGGTTCTATAACTATGGCTACACCTTC	CASSFTAGFYNYGYTF	TRBJ1-2	NA	TRBV12-3/TRBV12-4	large
TGTGCCAGCAGCAAAGACGTGCGACCTGGCTACACCTTC	CASSKDVRPGYTF	TRBJ1-2	NA	TRBV12-3/TRBV12-4	medium-sized
TGTGCCAGCAGTTGGGCTAGCTCTATGGGCTACACCTTC	CASSWASSMGYTF	TRBJ1-2	NA	TRBV12-3/TRBV12-4	medium-sized
TGTGCCAGCAGTAACCGCTATGGCTACACCTTC	CASSNRYGYTF	TRBJ1-2	NA	TRBV12-3/TRBV12-4	medium-sized
TGTGCCAGCAGTCCGCCCCTGGATGGCTACACCTTC	CASSPPLDGYTF	TRBJ1-2	NA	TRBV12-3/TRBV12-4	medium-sized
TGTGCCAGCAGAAACAGGGACGGCTACACCTTC	CASRNRDGYTF	TRBJ1-2	NA	TRBV12-3/TRBV12-4	medium-sized
TGTGCCAGCACCCTCCGAGAGGGTACTTATGGCTACACCTTC	CASTLREGTYGYTF	TRBJ1-2	NA	TRBV12-3/TRBV12-4	NA
TGTGCCAGCAGTTTAAGGCCGACAGGGAACTATGGCTACACCTTC	CASSLRPTGNYGYTF	TRBJ1-2	TRBD1	TRBV12-3/TRBV12-4	medium-sized